Each of the 16 T cell receptor beta chains below was sequenced from the same sample in a study of radiation and T cells in renal cell carcinoma. Time point given: blood 4 weeks post-SBRT, at nephrectomy. Noted treatment: 15 Gy SBRT to primary tumor, nephrectomy 4 weeks later. TCRdb keeps only in-frame clones here, not all; method: immunoSEQ multiplex PCR. The sample contains approximately 150,000 clones, around 88% of which appear only once. The sample here was blood, taken from a patient whose treatment included radiotherapy and nephrectomy. All receptors come from a woman aged 50 to 60 with renal cell carcinoma.

The V gene is TRBV10-3, the J gene TRBJ1-2; no firm D call. V lost 4 bases to trimming and J lost 5 bases, with 5 bases between them. CDR1 is ENHRY and CDR2 is SYGVKD in the germline V gene. This CDR3 is built from 11 residues. This CDR3 is CAISAGYGYTF. In DNA, the CDR3 is TGTGCCATCAGTGCCGGATATGGCTACACCTTC.

The genes are TRBV5-4 and TRBJ2-3; no definite D call. The CDR3 extends over 13 amino acids. Germline V gene lookup returns CDR1 SGHNT and CDR2 YYREEE (reference sequence). Trimming cost V 0 bases and J 4 bases, with 6 bases left between them. CDR3 region: CASSLEVADTQYF. The DNA of the CDR3 is TGTGCCAGCAGCTTGGAGGTAGCAGATACGCAGTATTTT.

The chain combines TRBV2 with TRBJ1-5; the D gene is possibly TRBD1 (5 bases). The CDR3 totals 14 residues. The germline V and J ends were trimmed by 6 bases and 2 bases, with 11 bases remaining between them. Germline CDR1 SNHLY, CDR2 FYNNEI. The CDR3 here is CASRMQGGNQPQHF. For the CDR3, the DNA is TGTGCCAGCAGGATGCAGGGTGGCAATCAGCCCCAGCATTTT.

V and J are TRBV6-6 and TRBJ1-5; TRBD1 is a possible D gene (5 bases). The germline V and J ends were trimmed by 0 bases and 4 bases, with 10 bases remaining between them. In germline, CDR1 is MNHNY, CDR2 SVGAGI (reference sequence). This CDR3 comprises 15 residues. Here the CDR3 reads CASSYSGPANQPQHF. The CDR3 coding sequence is TGTGCCAGCAGTTACTCGGGGCCGGCGAATCAGCCCCAGCATTTT.

The chain carries TRBV29-1 and TRBJ1-2; no clear D gene. This CDR3 is 12 amino acids long. V was shortened by 3 bases and J by 5 bases, with 10 bases between the two germline ends. Germline-derived CDR1 and CDR2 are SQVTM and ANQGSEA. The CDR3 region has the DNA TGCAGCGTTGATAACTTGCCTTATGGCTACACCTTC. Translated, it gives CSVDNLPYGYTF.

This sequence joins TRBV19 and TRBJ2-6; a weak D match, TRBD2 (5 bases). Germline CDR1 reads LNHDA; CDR2 reads SQIVND (reference sequence). The V end lost 5 bases, the J end lost 1 base, and 15 bases lay between the germline ends. The CDR3 extends over 17 amino acids. The CDR3 sequence: CASSEAGRKSGANVLTF. CDR3 nucleotides: TGTGCCAGTAGTGAGGCGGGCAGAAAGTCTGGGGCCAACGTCCTGACTTTC. Together with reference TRBV19 and TRBJ2-6, the CDR3 gives the full variable domain: DGGITQSPKYLFRKEGQNVTLSCEQNLNHDAMYWYRQDPGQGLRLIYYSQIVNDFQKGDIAEGYSVSREKKESFPLTVTSAQKNPTAFYLCASSEAGRKSGANVLTFGAGSRLTVL.

The V call is TRBV5-4, the J call TRBJ1-1, with TRBD1 identical over 9 bases. The V gene's germline CDR1 is SGHNT and CDR2 YYREEE (reference sequence). This CDR3 has 16 residues. J was trimmed by 1 base and V by 5 bases; bases with no gene match: 9. The CDR3 sequence: CASRSYRGLENTEAFF. The CDR3 DNA sequence: TGTGCCAGCAGATCATACAGGGGGCTCGAGAACACTGAAGCTTTCTTT. The full variable domain, its missing parts supplied by reference TRBV5-4 and TRBJ1-1, is ETGVTQSPTHLIKTRGQQVTLRCSSQSGHNTVSWYQQALGQGPQFIFQYYREEENGRGNFPPRFSGLQFPNYSSELNVNALELDDSALYLCASRSYRGLENTEAFFGQGTRLTVV.

This clone was seen a handful of times. The chain couples TRBV11-2 to TRBJ1-2; D unresolved. The V end lost 4 bases, the J end lost 1 base, and 22 bases lay between the germline ends. CDR3 length: 18 residues. Germline CDR1 is SGHAT and CDR2 is FQNNGV. CDR3 amino acids: CASSSTLPGNDLNYGYTF. The CDR3 bases are TGTGCCAGCAGCTCCACCCTTCCCGGGAACGATCTTAACTATGGCTACACCTTC.

This clone was recorded once. This chain uses TRBV7-9 with TRBJ2-2, with a tentative D call TRBD1 (6 bases). V lost 6 bases to trimming and J lost 0 bases, with 14 bases between them. Germline CDR1 and CDR2: SEHNR and FQNEAQ (reference sequence). The CDR3 is 16 amino acids. CDR3 DNA: TGTGCCAGCAGTATTGGTGCAGGGGCGAACACCGGGGAGCTGTTTTTT. Translating gives CASSIGAGANTGELFF.

This sequence joins TRBV27 and TRBJ2-5; D is uncertain. Germline V lookup: CDR1 MNHEY, CDR2 SMNVEV (reference sequence). V was shortened by 5 bases and J by 1 base, with 14 bases between the two germline ends. The CDR3 runs 15 residues. The CDR3 spells CASSPLAPGQETQYF. The DNA for the CDR3 is TGTGCCAGCAGTCCCCTCGCTCCAGGCCAAGAGACCCAGTACTTC.

The V call is TRBV6-5, the J call TRBJ2-1; 9 bases align to TRBD1. The CDR3 sequence is 15 residues long. Losses at the gene ends were 4 bases for V and 3 bases for J; bases not matched to a gene: 4. Germline values: CDR1 MNHEY, CDR2 SVGAGI. As DNA, the CDR3 is TGTGCCAGCAGTTCACCGGGACAGGGCTACAATGAGCAGTTCTTC. It codes for CASSSPGQGYNEQFF.

The chain couples TRBV19 to TRBJ2-3; perhaps TRBD1 as D (6 bases). Between the trimmed V and J ends, which lost 1 base and 7 bases, there was a span of 9 bases. Germline values: CDR1 LNHDA, CDR2 SQIVND (reference sequence). There are 13 residues in the CDR3. The DNA for the CDR3 is TGTGCCAGTAGTATAGCACAGGGTAATACGCAGTATTTT. This encodes CASSIAQGNTQYF.

This rearrangement joins TRBV14 to TRBJ2-7, with unresolved D. V shed 4 bases and J shed 3 bases, with 7 bases lying between them. Per germline, CDR1 SGHDN and CDR2 FVKESK. The CDR3 has 12 amino acids. CDR3 nucleotides: TGTGCCAGCAGCCTGGGCCACTACGAGCAGTACTTC. As protein: CASSLGHYEQYF.

V usage is TRBV19 and J usage is TRBJ2-6, with D possibly TRBD1 on 5 matching bases. CDR1 and CDR2 from the germline V gene are LNHDA and SQIVND (reference sequence). The CDR3 runs to 15 residues. Trimming removed 2 bases from V and 4 bases from J, with 9 bases in between. The CDR3 reads CASSIQGTGANVLTF. DNA for the CDR3: TGTGCCAGTAGTATACAGGGAACCGGGGCCAACGTCCTGACTTTC.

This clone has just one count. The chain joins TRBV19 to TRBJ1-1, with D hard to call. Per germline, CDR1 LNHDA and CDR2 SQIVND (reference sequence). The V end lost 6 bases, the J end lost 0 bases, and 17 bases lay between the germline ends. This CDR3 has 16 residues. CDR3 bases: TGTGCCAGTAGCAAAGAAGCGGGCATCTTGAACACTGAAGCTTTCTTT. It yields the protein CASSKEAGILNTEAFF.

The rearrangement joins TRBV6-1 to TRBJ2-3; 8 nucleotides match TRBD2. This CDR3 has 14 amino acids. CDR1 is MNHNS, CDR2 SASEGT, per germline. After removal of 10 bases from V and 6 bases from J, the junction contained 12 bases not matched to a gene. The chain's CDR3 is CATTQRGGWDTQYF. CDR3 in DNA: TGTGCCACCACGCAACGGGGGGGGTGGGATACGCAGTATTTT.